The 28 T cell receptor beta chains below come from one sample, sequenced in a study of PD-1 blockade in classical Hodgkin lymphoma. Sequencing was performed with immunoSEQ multiplex PCR; in TCRdb, only in-frame clones are kept and a portion is missing. The table shows 15,000 to 20,000 clones, with under 90% occurring only once. Time point reported: cycle 4 day 1 (C4D1), after 6 weeks of nivolumab. After autologous stem cell transplantation all patients relapsed, and prior brentuximab vedotin exposure differed between cohorts. The input for sequencing was peripheral blood mononuclear cells (PBMCs), taken before the fourth cycle of nivolumab. These receptors came from a human donor with classical Hodgkin lymphoma.

This clone was recorded once. The V call is TRBV5-1, the J call TRBJ1-1; D gene unclear. CDR1 is SGHRS and CDR2 is YFSETQ in the germline V gene. V lost 0 bases to trimming and J lost 8 bases, with 8 bases between them. The CDR3 length is 12 residues. CDR3 amino acids: CASSLVGYEAFF. The CDR3 DNA follows: TGCGCCAGCAGCTTGGTCGGATACGAAGCTTTCTTT.

The chain recombines TRBV6-5 with TRBJ1-4; D remains unclear. V lost 3 bases, J lost 7 bases, and 15 bases lay in between. Germline CDR1 MNHEY, CDR2 SVGAGI. This CDR3 is 15 amino acids long. CDR3 coding DNA: TGTGCCAGCAGTTATAACTCGGGGATCGGTGAAAAACTGTTTTTT. Encoded protein: CASSYNSGIGEKLFF.

The V call is TRBV19, the J call TRBJ2-7, with D possibly TRBD2 on 5 matching bases. The V end lost 7 bases, the J end lost 3 bases, and 10 bases lay between the germline ends. The length of the CDR3 is 12 residues. In germline, CDR1 is LNHDA, CDR2 SQIVND (reference sequence). In DNA form, the CDR3 reads TGTGCCAGTACGGGGAGCCACTACGAGCAGTACTTC. Translation gives CASTGSHYEQYF.

V and J are TRBV5-4 and TRBJ1-2, with 7 bases identical to TRBD1. Per germline, CDR1 SGHNT and CDR2 YYREEE (reference sequence). The CDR3 has 12 residues. The ends lost 3 bases at V and 6 bases at J; junction bases unmatched: 2. This CDR3 reads CASSSTGDGYTF. As DNA, the CDR3 is TGTGCCAGCAGCTCCACAGGGGATGGCTACACCTTC.

This chain joins TRBV7-9 and TRBJ1-2; D remains unclear. The V gene lost 1 base and the J gene lost 7 bases, with 10 bases spanning the gap. There are 13 residues in the CDR3. Germline V gene data show CDR1 as SEHNR and CDR2 as FQNEAQ (reference sequence). The CDR3 nucleotides read TGTGCCAGCAGCTTAGGTCAAAGACGTGGCTACACCTTC. Residues: CASSLGQRRGYTF.

The chain is built from TRBV5-1 and TRBJ2-3, with TRBD2 matching 10 bases. Trimming removed 2 bases from V and 4 bases from J; junction bases left unmatched: 10. This CDR3 comprises 17 residues. Germline V lookup: CDR1 SGHRS, CDR2 YFSETQ. CDR3 bases: TGCGCCAGCAGCTTAAACCAAGCGGGGGGGTACGCAGATACGCAGTATTTT. Translated: CASSLNQAGGYADTQYF.

This rearrangement joins TRBV19 to TRBJ2-2; D ambiguous. The CDR3 length is 12 residues. The V gene's germline CDR1 is LNHDA and CDR2 SQIVND (reference sequence). Trimming shortened V by 5 bases and J by 8 bases, and 9 bases separated the two germline ends. The CDR3 DNA follows: TGTGCCAGTAGTGTCGGTGAGGGGGAGCTGTTTTTT. It is translated as CASSVGEGELFF.

The chain has TRBV19 and TRBJ1-5; D not certain. The length of the CDR3 is 16 residues. Germline V gene sequence: CDR1 LNHDA, CDR2 SQIVND (reference sequence). V dropped 7 bases and J dropped 2 bases, with 18 bases sitting between them. The CDR3 nucleotides are TGTGCCAGTACCAACTCGGAGGGAAAAGGCAATCAGCCCCAGCATTTT. As protein: CASTNSEGKGNQPQHF.

This chain links TRBV5-1 with TRBJ1-1; TRBD1 aligns across 7 bases. The CDR3 extends over 14 amino acids. V shed 2 bases and J 5 bases; nucleotides not matched to a gene: 6. In germline, CDR1 is SGHRS, CDR2 YFSETQ. Here the CDR3 DNA reads TGCGCCAGCAGCTTACAGGGGCCAGGGACTGAAGCTTTCTTT. This encodes CASSLQGPGTEAFF. The complete variable domain, with remaining parts taken from reference TRBV5-1 and TRBJ1-1, reads KAGVTQTPRYLIKTRGQQVTLSCSPISGHRSVSWYQQTPGQGLQFLFEYFSETQRNKGNFPGRFSGRQFSNSRSEMNVSTLELGDSALYLCASSLQGPGTEAFFGQGTRLTVV.

The V and J genes are TRBV7-9 and TRBJ2-5; possibly TRBD2 for D (6 bases). Germline V gene lookup returns CDR1 SEHNR and CDR2 FQNEAQ (reference sequence). With 3 bases removed from V and 1 base from J, the gap between germline ends came to 9 bases. The CDR3 is 14 amino acids. CDR3 amino acids: CASSFPTSQETQYF. CDR3 bases: TGTGCCAGCAGCTTTCCGACTAGCCAAGAGACCCAGTACTTC.

The chain joins TRBV7-3 to TRBJ2-5; TRBD1 agrees at 8 bases. Trimming cost V 4 bases and J 0 bases; bases outside gene matches: 7. From germline, CDR1 is SGHTA and CDR2 FQGTGA. CDR3 length: 16 amino acids. DNA of the CDR3: TGTGCCAGCAGCTGTGACAGGGGCCTTCACCAAGAGACCCAGTACTTC. Its translation: CASSCDRGLHQETQYF. Together with reference TRBV7-3 and TRBJ2-5, the CDR3 gives the full variable domain: GAGVSQTPSNKVTEKGKYVELRCDPISGHTALYWYRQSLGQGPEFLIYFQGTGAADDSGLPNDRFFAVRPEGSVSTLKIQRTERGDSAVYLCASSCDRGLHQETQYFGPGTRLLVL.

The chain couples TRBV5-1 to TRBJ2-5; 13 bases align to TRBD2. The germline CDR1 and CDR2 sequences are SGHRS and YFSETQ. V shed 4 bases and J 3 bases; nucleotides not matched to a gene: 9. The CDR3 has 17 residues. As DNA, the CDR3 is TGCGCCAGCAGCGTGTTTAGACTAGCGGGGGGCAAAGAGACCCAGTACTTC. Amino acid sequence: CASSVFRLAGGKETQYF.

This clone was seen just once. The chain is built from TRBV5-1 and TRBJ1-2; D remains ambiguous. The CDR3 has 14 amino acids. V lost 1 base, J lost 8 bases, and 15 bases lay in between. The V gene's germline CDR1 is SGHRS and CDR2 YFSETQ. CDR3 in amino acids: CASSLPTVGGGYTF. CDR3 DNA sequence: TGCGCCAGCAGCTTGCCTACGGTGGGAGGGGGCTACACCTTC. Together with reference TRBV5-1 and TRBJ1-2, the CDR3 gives the full variable domain: KAGVTQTPRYLIKTRGQQVTLSCSPISGHRSVSWYQQTPGQGLQFLFEYFSETQRNKGNFPGRFSGRQFSNSRSEMNVSTLELGDSALYLCASSLPTVGGGYTFGSGTRLTVV.

The chain carries TRBV18 and TRBJ1-1; D unresolved. V lost 2 bases, J lost 0 bases, and 10 bases lay in between. In germline, CDR1 is KGHSH, CDR2 LQKENI. The CDR3 has 15 residues. This chain's CDR3 is CASSPMGVLNTEAFF. The CDR3 bases are TGTGCCAGCTCACCAATGGGAGTTTTGAACACTGAAGCTTTCTTT.

The chain carries TRBV7-9 and TRBJ1-2, with 8 positions matching TRBD1. In germline, CDR1 is SEHNR, CDR2 FQNEAQ (reference sequence). Losses at the gene ends were 7 bases for V and 8 bases for J; bases not matched to a gene: 15. This CDR3 comprises 15 residues. DNA for the CDR3: TGTGCCAGCACCCCGCGGACAGGGCCCTCGGGGGGCTACACCTTC. The encoded protein is CASTPRTGPSGGYTF.

The rearrangement links TRBV19 to TRBJ1-4; D gene ambiguous. V was shortened by 6 bases and J by 8 bases, with 7 bases between the two germline ends. Germline V gene sequence: CDR1 LNHDA, CDR2 SQIVND (reference sequence). The CDR3 sequence is 11 residues long. CDR3 in DNA: TGTGCCAGTAGCGAGCTAGAAAAACTGTTTTTT. This translates into CASSELEKLFF.

This chain uses TRBV6-6 with TRBJ2-2; TRBD2 matches 8 bases. Germline loops: CDR1 MNHNY, CDR2 SVGAGI (reference sequence). The CDR3 totals 14 residues. The V segment lost 7 bases and the J segment 4 bases; nucleotides outside the gene matches: 5. CDR3: CASKRTSSTGELFF. DNA of the CDR3: TGTGCCAGCAAGCGGACTAGCAGCACCGGGGAGCTGTTTTTT.

This chain links TRBV6-6 with TRBJ2-5; TRBD1 matches 7 bases. The V and J ends lost 5 bases and 3 bases, in that order; junction bases with no gene match: 3. The CDR3 has 13 amino acids. CDR1 MNHNY and CDR2 SVGAGI come from the germline V gene (reference sequence). The CDR3 loop is CASSRTGKETQYF. DNA for the CDR3: TGTGCCAGCAGTCGGACAGGAAAAGAGACCCAGTACTTC.

This clone was detected only once. The CDR3 reads CASRLDTHFNEQFF. The CDR3 region has the DNA TGTGCCAGCAGGTTGGATACCCATTTCAATGAGCAGTTCTTC. The V and J genes are TRBV2 and TRBJ2-1; D ambiguous. Per the germline V gene, CDR1 is SNHLY and CDR2 is FYNNEI. The CDR3 has 14 amino acids. Trimming removed 6 bases from V and 6 bases from J, with 15 bases in between.

The chain joins TRBV16 to TRBJ1-2; 7 bases line up with TRBD1. Germline-derived CDR1 and CDR2 are KGHSY and FQNENV. The CDR3 totals 15 residues. V gave up 0 bases and J gave up 4 bases; unmatched junction bases: 5. The CDR3 spells CASSQSPTGTYGYTF. The CDR3 DNA follows: TGTGCCAGCAGCCAATCGCCGACAGGGACCTATGGCTACACCTTC.

The rearrangement links TRBV6-1 to TRBJ1-3, with D maybe TRBD1 (5 bases). The germline CDR1 and CDR2 sequences are MNHNS and SASEGT. The V gene lost 7 bases and the J gene lost 0 bases, with 10 bases spanning the gap. The CDR3 runs 14 residues. CDR3 region: CASTWGPSGNTIYF. DNA of the CDR3: TGTGCCAGCACTTGGGGCCCCTCTGGAAACACCATATATTTT.

The chain couples TRBV10-1 to TRBJ1-3; maybe TRBD1 (5 bases). The CDR3 totals 16 residues. The V end was cut by 7 bases, the J end by 0 bases, with 16 bases between. Germline CDR1 and CDR2: WNHNN and SYGVQD (reference sequence). The CDR3 DNA is TGCGCCAGCAACCGGGGCCCGATGATCTCTGGAAACACCATATATTTT. Translation gives CASNRGPMISGNTIYF.

The chain combines TRBV5-1 with TRBJ1-1; a possible D gene is TRBD1 (5 bases). This CDR3 spans 14 amino acids. The germline V gene has CDR1 SGHRS and CDR2 YFSETQ. The V end was cut by 2 bases, the J end by 0 bases, with 8 bases between. The CDR3: CASSFGQLNTEAFF. The CDR3 DNA follows: TGCGCCAGCAGCTTCGGACAACTGAACACTGAAGCTTTCTTT.

The chain is built from TRBV11-2 and TRBJ2-7; 7 bases fit TRBD1. V lost 7 bases, J lost 3 bases, and 9 bases stayed unmatched. The length of the CDR3 is 14 residues. Germline lookup yields CDR1 SGHAT and CDR2 FQNNGV. CDR3 DNA sequence: TGTGCCAGCAATACCCGGGACAGCTTCTACGAGCAGTACTTC. Encoded protein: CASNTRDSFYEQYF.

The genes are TRBV2 and TRBJ2-1, with D possibly matching TRBD1 (5 bases). The CDR3 sequence is 13 residues long. Trimming shortened V by 3 bases and J by 6 bases, and 9 bases separated the two germline ends. From germline, CDR1 is SNHLY and CDR2 FYNNEI. CDR3 nucleotides: TGTGCCAGCAGTGACAGGGCAAGCAATGAGCAGTTCTTC. Translation: CASSDRASNEQFF.

The chain recombines TRBV5-1 with TRBJ2-5; D is perhaps TRBD1 (6 bases). CDR3 size: 15 residues. The V gene lost 1 base and the J gene lost 4 bases, with 14 bases spanning the gap. Germline CDR1 reads SGHRS; CDR2 reads YFSETQ. The DNA of the CDR3 is TGCGCCAGCAGCTTGTTTGGGGGCGAGGGAGAGACCCAGTACTTC. It encodes CASSLFGGEGETQYF.

The J gene is TRBJ1-1, the V gene TRBV7-9; unclear D gene. Trimming stripped 2 bases from V and 9 bases from J, with 10 bases between. The CDR3 has 12 amino acids. Germline loops: CDR1 SEHNR, CDR2 FQNEAQ (reference sequence). The CDR3 here is CASSLLSQKAFF. The CDR3 DNA reads as TGTGCCAGCAGCTTATTATCACAGAAAGCTTTCTTT.

The J gene is TRBJ2-7, the V gene TRBV6-1, with D perhaps matching TRBD2 (5 bases). V lost 6 bases, J lost 2 bases, and 14 bases lay in between. Germline V gene lookup returns CDR1 MNHNS and CDR2 SASEGT. CDR3 length: 14 residues. CDR3 nucleotide sequence: TGTGCCAGCAGGGAGAGGGCCGGAGCCTACGAGCAGTACTTC. Protein: CASRERAGAYEQYF.